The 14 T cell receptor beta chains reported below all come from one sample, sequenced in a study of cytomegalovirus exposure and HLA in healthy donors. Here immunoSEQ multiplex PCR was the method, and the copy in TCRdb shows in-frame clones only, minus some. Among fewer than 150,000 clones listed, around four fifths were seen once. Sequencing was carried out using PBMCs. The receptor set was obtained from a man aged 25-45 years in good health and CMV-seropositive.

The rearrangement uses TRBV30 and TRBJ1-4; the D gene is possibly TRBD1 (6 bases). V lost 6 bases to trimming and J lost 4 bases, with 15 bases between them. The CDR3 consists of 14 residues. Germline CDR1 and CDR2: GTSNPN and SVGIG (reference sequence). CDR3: CACSTGRGNEKLFF. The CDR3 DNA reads TGTGCCTGTTCGACAGGAAGGGGTAATGAAAAACTGTTTTTT.

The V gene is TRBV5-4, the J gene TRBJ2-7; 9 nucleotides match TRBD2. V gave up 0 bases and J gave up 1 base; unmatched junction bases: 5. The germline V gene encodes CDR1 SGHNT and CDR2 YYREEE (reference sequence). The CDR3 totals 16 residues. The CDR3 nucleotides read TGTGCCAGCAGCTTGGTCGGACTAGCGAAGTCCTACGAGCAGTACTTC. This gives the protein CASSLVGLAKSYEQYF.

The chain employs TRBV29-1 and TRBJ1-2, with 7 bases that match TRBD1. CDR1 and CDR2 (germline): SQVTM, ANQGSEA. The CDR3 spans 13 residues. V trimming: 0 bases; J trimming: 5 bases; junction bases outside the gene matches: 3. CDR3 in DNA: TGCAGCGTTGAAGAGGGACAGTTTTATGGCTACACCTTC. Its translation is CSVEEGQFYGYTF. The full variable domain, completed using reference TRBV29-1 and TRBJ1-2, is SAVISQKPSRDICQRGTSLTIQCQVDSQVTMMFWYRQQPGQSLTLIATANQGSEATYESGFVIDKFPISRPNLTFSTLTVSNMSPEDSSIYLCSVEEGQFYGYTFGSGTRLTVV.

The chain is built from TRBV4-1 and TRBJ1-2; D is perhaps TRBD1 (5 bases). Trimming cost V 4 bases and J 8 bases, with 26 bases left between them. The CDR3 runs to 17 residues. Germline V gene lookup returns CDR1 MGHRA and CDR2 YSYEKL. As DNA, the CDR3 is TGCGCCAGCAGCCCCCGAAGGGGCGGCACGGGGGGGGAAGGCTACACCTTC. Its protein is CASSPRRGGTGGEGYTF.

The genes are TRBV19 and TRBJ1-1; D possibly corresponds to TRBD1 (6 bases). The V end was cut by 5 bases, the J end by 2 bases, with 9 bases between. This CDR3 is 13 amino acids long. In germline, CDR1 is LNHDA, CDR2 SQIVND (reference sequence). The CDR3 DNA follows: TGTGCCAGTAGTTTACAGGGTAACACTGAAGCTTTCTTT. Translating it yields CASSLQGNTEAFF.

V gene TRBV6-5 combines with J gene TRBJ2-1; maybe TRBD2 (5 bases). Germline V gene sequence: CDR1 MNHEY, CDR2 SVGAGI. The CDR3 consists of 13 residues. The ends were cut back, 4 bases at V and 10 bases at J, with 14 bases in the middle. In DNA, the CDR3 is TGTGCCAGCAGTTCAAGCGGCCTGGGAGAGCAGTTCTTC. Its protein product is CASSSSGLGEQFF.

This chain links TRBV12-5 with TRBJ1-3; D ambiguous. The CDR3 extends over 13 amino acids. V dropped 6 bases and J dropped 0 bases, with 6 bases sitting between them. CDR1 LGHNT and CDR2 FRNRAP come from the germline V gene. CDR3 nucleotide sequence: TGTGCTAGTGGGAGCTACTCTGGAAACACCATATATTTT. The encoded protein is CASGSYSGNTIYF.

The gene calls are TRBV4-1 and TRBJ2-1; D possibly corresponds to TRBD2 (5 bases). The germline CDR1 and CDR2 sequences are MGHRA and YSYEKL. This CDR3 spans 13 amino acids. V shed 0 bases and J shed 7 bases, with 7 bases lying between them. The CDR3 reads CASSQDQRNEQFF. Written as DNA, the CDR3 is TGCGCCAGCAGCCAAGATCAGCGGAATGAGCAGTTCTTC.

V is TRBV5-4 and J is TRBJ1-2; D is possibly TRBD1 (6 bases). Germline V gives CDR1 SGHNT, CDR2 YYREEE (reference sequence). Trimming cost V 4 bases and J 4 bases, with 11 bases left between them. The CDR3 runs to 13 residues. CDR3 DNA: TGTGCCAGCAGCCGTACAGGGTCCTATGGCTACACCTTC. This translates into CASSRTGSYGYTF.

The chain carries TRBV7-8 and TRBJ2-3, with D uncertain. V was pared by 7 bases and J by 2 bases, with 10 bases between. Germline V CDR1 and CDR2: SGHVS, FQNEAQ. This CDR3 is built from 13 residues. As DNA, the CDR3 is TGTGCCAGCATCCACTCTTACACAGATACGCAGTATTTT. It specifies CASIHSYTDTQYF.

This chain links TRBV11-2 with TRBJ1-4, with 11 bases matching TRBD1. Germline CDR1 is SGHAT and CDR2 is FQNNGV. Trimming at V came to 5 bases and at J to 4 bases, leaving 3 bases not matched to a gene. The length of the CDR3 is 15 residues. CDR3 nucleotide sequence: TGTGCCAGCAGCCTGGGACAGGGGGATAATGAAAAACTGTTTTTT. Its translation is CASSLGQGDNEKLFF.

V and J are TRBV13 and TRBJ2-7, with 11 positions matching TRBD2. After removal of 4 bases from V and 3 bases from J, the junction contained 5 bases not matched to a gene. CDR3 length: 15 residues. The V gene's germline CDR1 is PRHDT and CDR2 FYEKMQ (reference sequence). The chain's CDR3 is CASSSVTSGSYEQYF. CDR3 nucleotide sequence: TGTGCCAGCAGCTCCGTAACTAGCGGGAGCTACGAGCAGTACTTC. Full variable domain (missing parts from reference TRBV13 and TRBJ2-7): AAGVIQSPRHLIKEKRETATLKCYPIPRHDTVYWYQQGPGQDPQFLISFYEKMQSDKGSIPDRFSAQQFSDYHSELNMSSLELGDSALYFCASSSVTSGSYEQYFGPGTRLTVT.

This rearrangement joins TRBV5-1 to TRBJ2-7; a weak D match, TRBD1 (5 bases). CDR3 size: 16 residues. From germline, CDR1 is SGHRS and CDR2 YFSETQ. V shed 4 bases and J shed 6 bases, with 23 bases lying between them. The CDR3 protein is CASSKGVFSPAGEQYF. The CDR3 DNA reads TGCGCCAGCAGCAAAGGGGTTTTCAGCCCCGCCGGCGAGCAGTACTTC.

CDR3 DNA sequence: TGTGCCAGCAGTACCCGGACTAGCACAGATACGCAGTATTTT. Translating gives CASSTRTSTDTQYF. This sequence joins TRBV6-1 and TRBJ2-3, with a tentative D call TRBD2 (5 bases). Trimming shortened V by 5 bases and J by 0 bases, and 9 bases separated the two germline ends. Germline V gives CDR1 MNHNS, CDR2 SASEGT. The CDR3 extends over 14 amino acids.